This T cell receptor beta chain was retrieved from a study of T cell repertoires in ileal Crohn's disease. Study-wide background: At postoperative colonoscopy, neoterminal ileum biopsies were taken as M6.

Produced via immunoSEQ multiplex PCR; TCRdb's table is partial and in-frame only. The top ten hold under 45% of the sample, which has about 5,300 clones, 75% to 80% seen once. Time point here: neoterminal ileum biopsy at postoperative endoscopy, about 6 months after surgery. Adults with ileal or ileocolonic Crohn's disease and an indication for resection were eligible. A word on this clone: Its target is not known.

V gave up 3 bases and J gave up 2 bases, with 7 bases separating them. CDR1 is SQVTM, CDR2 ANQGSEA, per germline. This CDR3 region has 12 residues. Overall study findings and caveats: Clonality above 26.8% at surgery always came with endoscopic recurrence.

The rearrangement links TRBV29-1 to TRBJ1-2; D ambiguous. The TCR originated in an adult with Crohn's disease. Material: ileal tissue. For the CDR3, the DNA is TGCAGCGTTGAGGACGGGAACTATGGCTACACCTTC. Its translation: CSVEDGNYGYTF.